This T cell receptor beta chain came from a study of cytomegalovirus exposure and HLA in healthy donors. Germline trimming cut 1 base from V and 5 bases from J; bases unmatched to any gene: 6. CDR1 and CDR2 (germline): SGHNT, YENEEA. The CDR3 totals 16 residues. 13 Jbeta primers and 60 Vbeta primers were used for the PCR. Data came from immunoSEQ multiplex PCR; TCRdb stores just in-frame clones and leaves some out. The sample yields about 180,000 clones, roughly 84% seen once. Source material: PBMCs. The chain links TRBV11-3 to TRBJ2-3, with 10 nucleotides matching TRBD2. The sequence was obtained from a girl under 10 years old in good health and CMV-seropositive. The CDR3 protein is CASSLVLAGEVDTQYF. CDR3 sequence (DNA): TGTGCCAGCAGCTTAGTGCTAGCGGGAGAGGTAGATACGCAGTATTTT.